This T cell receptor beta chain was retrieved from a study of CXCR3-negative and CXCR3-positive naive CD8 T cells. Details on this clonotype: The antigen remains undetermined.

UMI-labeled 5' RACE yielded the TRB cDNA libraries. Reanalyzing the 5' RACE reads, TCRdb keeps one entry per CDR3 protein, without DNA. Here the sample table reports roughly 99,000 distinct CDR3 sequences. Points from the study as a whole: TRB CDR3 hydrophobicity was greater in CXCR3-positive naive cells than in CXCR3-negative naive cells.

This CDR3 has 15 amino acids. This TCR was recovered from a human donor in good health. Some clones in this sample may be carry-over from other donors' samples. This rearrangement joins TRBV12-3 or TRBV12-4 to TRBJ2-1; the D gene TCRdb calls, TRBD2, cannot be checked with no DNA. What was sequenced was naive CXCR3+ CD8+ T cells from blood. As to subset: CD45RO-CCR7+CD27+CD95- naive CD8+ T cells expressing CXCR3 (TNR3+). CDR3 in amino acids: CASSELAGGYNEQFF.